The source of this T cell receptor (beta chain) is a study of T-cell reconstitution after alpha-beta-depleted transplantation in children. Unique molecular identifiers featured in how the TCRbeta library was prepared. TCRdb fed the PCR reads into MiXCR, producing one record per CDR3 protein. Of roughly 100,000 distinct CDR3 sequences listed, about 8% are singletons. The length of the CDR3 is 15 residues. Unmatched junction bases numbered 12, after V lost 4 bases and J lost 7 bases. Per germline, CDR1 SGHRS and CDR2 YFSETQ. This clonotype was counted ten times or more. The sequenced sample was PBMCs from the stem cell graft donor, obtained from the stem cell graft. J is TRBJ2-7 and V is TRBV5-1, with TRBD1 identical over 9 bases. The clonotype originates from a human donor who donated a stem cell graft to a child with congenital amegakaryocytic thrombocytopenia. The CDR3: CASSTGQGPGLEQYF. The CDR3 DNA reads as TGCGCCAGCAGCACGGGACAGGGCCCAGGACTAGAGCAGTACTTC.